Listed below are T cell receptor beta chains from one sample, sequenced in a study of a mutant IDH1 vaccine in newly diagnosed glioma. The assay was immunoSEQ multiplex PCR, and TCRdb's table has in-frame clones only and misses some. The table has roughly 60,000 clones, around 84% seen once. These TCRs' antigens remain unknown. Sequenced here: PBMCs, sampled from a glioma patient whose treatment included an IDH1 peptide vaccine. The source of these receptors is a man aged 30-40 years with glioma. Both conserved end residues are part of each CDR3. The D gene is left open where the match is weak. Clone size, where shown, is once, few, many, or a class for clones that have expanded.

>15|TRBD2|-|TRBJ2-1|TRBV6-6
TGTGCCAGCAGTGCTTTAGCGGGGGTGTTCGATGAGCAGTTCTTC
CASSALAGVFDEQFF
>14|-|once|TRBJ1-1|TRBV10-3
TGTGCCATCAGTGAGGGGGGGACGGGCACTGAAGCTTTCTTT
CAISEGGTGTEAFF
>15|TRBD2|once|TRBJ2-1|TRBV6-1
TGTGCCAGCAGTGAACTAGCGGGGGGTTACAATGAGCAGTTCTTC
CASSELAGGYNEQFF
>15|-|-|TRBJ2-7|TRBV5-6
TGTGCCAGCAGCTTGGGATTGGGGGTAGGCCACGAGCAGTACTTC
CASSLGLGVGHEQYF
>14|-|once|TRBJ1-4|TRBV6-1
TGTGCCAGCAGGCCAGTTGCAACTAATGAAAAACTGTTTTTT
CASRPVATNEKLFF
>12|-|once|TRBJ1-1|TRBV11-2
TGTGCCAGCAGCGACGGGGGGACTGAAGCTTTCTTT
CASSDGGTEAFF
>17|TRBD1|-|TRBJ1-2|TRBV4-1
TGCGCCAGCAGCCAAAAAAAGGGAGGACAGGGGGGCTATGGCTACACCTTC
CASSQKKGGQGGYGYTF
>13|TRBD1|-|TRBJ2-7|TRBV19
TGTGCCAGTAGTTTCGGACAGGGGTACGAGCAGTACTTC
CASSFGQGYEQYF
>15|-|-|TRBJ2-7|TRBV28
TGTGCCAGCAGTTTGACCCCACAGACCGCCTACGAGCAGTACTTC
CASSLTPQTAYEQYF
>12|-|-|TRBJ1-1|TRBV29-1
TGCAGCGTGCTCGGGGGGAGAACTGAAGCTTTCTTT
CSVLGGRTEAFF
>16|-|-|TRBJ1-2|TRBV14
TGTGCCAGCAGCCAAGACCGCGGAGGGGCGGGCCATGGCTACACCTTC
CASSQDRGGAGHGYTF
>17|TRBD1|-|TRBJ1-2|TRBV27
TGTGCCAGCAGGATACACCAGGGGGTTGGGGGGTACTATGGCTACACCTTC
CASRIHQGVGGYYGYTF
>15|-|-|TRBJ2-7|TRBV6-1
TGTGCCAGCAGTGAAGTAGGGGGGGGCTCCTACGAGCAGTACTTC
CASSEVGGGSYEQYF
>14|-|-|TRBJ2-7|TRBV19
TGTGCCAGTAGTCCTCGACGGAGCTCCTACGAGCAGTACTTC
CASSPRRSSYEQYF
>14|TRBD1|-|TRBJ2-7|TRBV6-6
TGTGCCAGCAGGCGGGGACAGGGGGCGCGTGAGCAGTACTTC
CASRRGQGAREQYF
>12|-|-|TRBJ1-2|TRBV5-8
TGTGCCAGCAGTCCATATCTCGGCGGCTACACCTTC
CASSPYLGGYTF
>15|TRBD1|-|TRBJ1-1|TRBV6-6
TGTGCCAGCAGTTATGGAGGGGGCAAGGACACTGAAGCTTTCTTT
CASSYGGGKDTEAFF
>18|TRBD2|-|TRBJ2-1|TRBV18
TGTGCCAGCTCACCGAGGAAGGTAGCGGGTCTGGCCTACAATGAGCAGTTCTTC
CASSPRKVAGLAYNEQFF
>11|TRBD1|-|TRBJ1-5|TRBV6-6
TGTGCCAGCAGTTCAGGGGGCCCCCAGCATTTT
CASSSGGPQHF
>14|-|-|TRBJ1-2|TRBV27
TGTGCCAGCAGTCAGCTCGCGCAGGGCTATGGCTACACCTTC
CASSQLAQGYGYTF
>17|-|-|TRBJ2-6|TRBV7-9
TGTGCCAGCAGCCGCGCAGGAGGGGTGGCGGGGGCCAACGTCCTGACTTTC
CASSRAGGVAGANVLTF
>16|-|-|TRBJ1-2|TRBV11-1
TGTGCCAGCAGAACTCCCCCCATGACAGGTTACTATGGCTACACCTTC
CASRTPPMTGYYGYTF
>18|-|-|TRBJ2-1|TRBV7-9
TGTGCCAGCAGCGCAGACACCCTACTCGGGGGAATTTACAATGAGCAGTTCTTC
CASSADTLLGGIYNEQFF
>13|-|-|TRBJ1-2|TRBV5-1
TGCGCCAGCAGCTACAGGGTGGGGGAAGGCTACACCTTC
CASSYRVGEGYTF
>18|TRBD1|-|TRBJ2-7|TRBV5-5
TGTGCCAGCAGCTCAGGACAGGGCTGGATAGGGCGTTTGCACGAGCAGTACTTC
CASSSGQGWIGRLHEQYF
>17|-|-|TRBJ2-3|TRBV5-1
TGCGCCAGCAGCTTGGGCATTGGGTGGTACAGCACAGATACGCAGTATTTT
CASSLGIGWYSTDTQYF
>15|-|-|TRBJ2-7|TRBV5-6
TGTGCCAGCAGCTTGCCTGGTTTTTACTCCTACGAGCAGTACTTC
CASSLPGFYSYEQYF
>15|TRBD1|-|TRBJ1-1|TRBV11-2
TGTGCCAGCAGCTCGACAGGGGGCGTGAACACTGAAGCTTTCTTT
CASSSTGGVNTEAFF
>12|-|-|TRBJ1-1|TRBV6-5
TGTGCCAGCAGAGAAACAGGGAATGTGGCTTTCTTT
CASRETGNVAFF
>15|TRBD2|-|TRBJ2-3|TRBV7-2
TGTGCCAGCAGCCACCTAGCGGGGGGTGCAGATACGCAGTATTTT
CASSHLAGGADTQYF
>13|-|-|TRBJ2-2|TRBV11-1
TGTGCCAGCAGCTTCTGGAACACCGGGGAGCTGTTTTTT
CASSFWNTGELFF
>18|TRBD1|-|TRBJ1-4|TRBV28
TGTGCCAGCAGTTCACACGGACAGGGAGGCGCAACTAATGAAAAACTGTTTTTT
CASSSHGQGGATNEKLFF
>23|-|-|TRBJ1-1|TRBV5-1
TGCGCCAGCAGCTTGGGGGGTATCTCATCTGATATAATTAGCCGAAGAATGAACACTGAAGCTTTCTTT
CASSLGGISSDIISRRMNTEAFF
>16|TRBD1|few|TRBJ1-1|TRBV19
TGTGCCAGTAGTAGTGGGACAGGGGGCTTGAACACTGAAGCTTTCTTT
CASSSGTGGLNTEAFF
>15|-|few|TRBJ1-6|TRBV15
TGTGCCACCAGCAGAGGTGACAGTGATAATTCACCCCTCCACTTT
CATSRGDSDNSPLHF
>17|TRBD2|-|TRBJ2-2|TRBV7-8
TGTGCCAGCAGCTTACCCAGAAGACTAGCTAAACCCGGGGAGCTGTTTTTT
CASSLPRRLAKPGELFF
>13|-|few|TRBJ1-5|TRBV29-1
TGCAGCGTTGGAGGGTCTAGGAATCAGCCCCAGCATTTT
CSVGGSRNQPQHF
>15|-|-|TRBJ1-5|TRBV7-2
TGTGCCAGCAGCTTAGCTGCAGGGACCAATCAGCCCCAGCATTTT
CASSLAAGTNQPQHF
>14|-|-|TRBJ2-1|TRBV5-1
TGCGCCAGCAGCCTGTATGGTTCCTACAATGAGCAGTTCTTC
CASSLYGSYNEQFF
>19|-|-|TRBJ1-1|TRBV5-4
TGTGCCAGCAGCCCGGCCGTTTTAAACCAGAGAGGGCAAAGGGCTGAAGCTTTCTTT
CASSPAVLNQRGQRAEAFF
>13|-|-|TRBJ2-7|TRBV7-9
TGTGCCAGCAGCATCCCCTCGGCCTACGAGCAGTACTTC
CASSIPSAYEQYF
>14|-|-|TRBJ1-1|TRBV11-2
TGTGCCAGCAGCTTAATGGGCCAGAACACTGAAGCTTTCTTT
CASSLMGQNTEAFF
>16|-|-|TRBJ2-1|TRBV5-4
TGTGCCAGCAACGGGCTCTCGGGGGGCGGGTACAATGAGCAGTTCTTC
CASNGLSGGGYNEQFF
>16|TRBD2|-|TRBJ2-1|TRBV27
TGTGCCAGCAGTTCCCTAGCGGGGTATATAGGTAATGAGCAGTTCTTC
CASSSLAGYIGNEQFF
>16|TRBD2|-|TRBJ2-1|TRBV4-2
TGTGCCAGCAGCCAAGGAGATGTGGGGGGGTACAATGAGCAGTTCTTC
CASSQGDVGGYNEQFF
>13|TRBD1|-|TRBJ2-7|TRBV18
TGTGCCAGCTCACCGGGGGACAGCTCCGAGCAGTACTTC
CASSPGDSSEQYF
>16|-|-|TRBJ2-7|TRBV7-9
TGTGCCAGCAGCTTAGGGTACAGCTCCTACCTAGACGAGCAGTACTTC
CASSLGYSSYLDEQYF
>15|-|once|TRBJ2-1|TRBV18
TGTGCCAGCTCACCTCCTGGGCTCCCTTACAATGAGCAGTTCTTC
CASSPPGLPYNEQFF
>14|-|-|TRBJ1-6|TRBV7-9
TGTGCCAGCAGCCTGGGACCTCAAAATTCACCCCTCCACTTT
CASSLGPQNSPLHF
>19|-|-|TRBJ2-4|TRBV18
TGTGCCAGCTCACCTTCAACAGGGACCCTGCTTTCAGCCAAAAACATTCAGTACTTC
CASSPSTGTLLSAKNIQYF
>15|-|once|TRBJ1-4|TRBV5-1
TGCGCCAGCAGCCCTCAGGGAGGTTTTAATGAAAAACTGTTTTTT
CASSPQGGFNEKLFF
>15|TRBD1|-|TRBJ1-4|TRBV18
TGTGCCAGCTCGACCAGTGGGACAGTAAATGAAAAACTGTTTTTT
CASSTSGTVNEKLFF
>17|-|-|TRBJ1-1|TRBV18
TGTGCCAGCTCACCAATGGGTTCTTTTACCCAAAACACTGAAGCTTTCTTT
CASSPMGSFTQNTEAFF
>13|-|few|TRBJ1-1|TRBV11-2
TGTGCCAGCAGCTTAGAAATCATTCCTGAAGCTTTCTTT
CASSLEIIPEAFF